These T cell receptor beta chains were read from a single sample in a study of cytomegalovirus exposure and HLA in healthy donors. The repertoire was sequenced with immunoSEQ multiplex PCR; TCRdb's copy has only in-frame clones and lacks some. The sample has about 120,000 clones; around three quarters are singletons. Sequenced: PBMCs. The receptors were gathered from a man in his forties or fifties in good health and CMV-seropositive. Both conserved end residues are trimmed from each CDR3.

j_gene | v_gene | CDR3aa
TRBJ2-1 | TRBV19 | ASSLRAGSSSYNEQF
TRBJ1-3 | TRBV5-1 | ASSLGRGPGNTIY
TRBJ2-5 | TRBV7-3 | AGRRSGVRGETQY
TRBJ2-3 | TRBV5-6 | ASSLTGWLSDTQY
. | TRBV6-5 | ASSYRGRSYEQY
TRBJ2-7 | TRBV4-1 | ASSQRAGGYEQY
TRBJ1-2 | TRBV2 | ASSGATANYGYT
TRBJ1-5 | TRBV18 | ASSPNTGANQPQH
TRBJ2-7 | TRBV11-2 | ASSSNYEQY
TRBJ2-1 | TRBV6-5 | ASSYSSSGLYNEQF
TRBJ1-4 | TRBV19 | ASSMTGTATNEKLF
TRBJ1-2 | TRBV9 | ASSLDRGNGYT
TRBJ1-5 | TRBV7-2 | ASSSGQGYDQPQH
TRBJ1-1 | TRBV9 | ASSVDEGDGRTF
TRBJ2-7 | TRBV5-3 | ARSVKAGDWQY
TRBJ2-1 | TRBV7-3 | ASSLAGDFYNEQF
TRBJ2-2 | TRBV5-1 | ATRDKKVTGELF
TRBJ2-6 | TRBV9 | ASSVLQGIGSGANGLT
TRBJ2-7 | TRBV14 | ASSQGLGDYEQY
TRBJ1-4 | TRBV7-9 | ASSLEAGGVEKLF
TRBJ1-1 | TRBV7-9 | ASSPGTGGTEAF
TRBJ2-7 | TRBV19 | ASSISETGSYEQY
TRBJ2-7 | TRBV18 | ASSLGQGAYEQY
TRBJ2-7 | TRBV28 | ASSRPGTGSSDEQY
TRBJ1-4 | TRBV4-1 | ASSQGQENEKLF
TRBJ2-3 | TRBV6-4 | ASSESGSTQY
TRBJ2-7 | TRBV7-6 | ASSIGTGDYEQY
TRBJ1-2 | TRBV28 | ASSSRVWGYT
TRBJ2-1 | TRBV6-5 | ASRLDRGLYNEQF
TRBJ1-1 | TRBV27 | ASSFRTGMNTEAF
TRBJ2-7 | TRBV9 | ASSANAGTGIYEQY
TRBJ2-4 | TRBV6-6 | ASSYSAGYQNIQY
TRBJ2-5 | TRBV18 | ASSPRGGQETQY